This note documents a single T cell receptor (beta chain) sequence. There is no known antigen for this receptor. Per-base qualities were not stored, and no clone one base away is much larger. The protocol used for the library was RT-PCR. The reads were generated on an Illumina HiSeq 2500. Through fastp at Q25 and MiXCR, TCRdb rebuilt clones from the public reads, retaining in-frame beta chains. Each record represents a unique CDR3 protein, reported with the most common genes and DNA among its rows. Recorded for this sample are over 800,000 distinct CDR3 sequences; 21% of them occurred a single time. The top ten clonotypes cover 10% to 13% of the sample. This sample was taken from a study of response to subunit inactivated influenza vaccine (dated by TCRdb to the late 2010s). Background for the entire study: To follow how T cells responded to a trivalent subunit inactivated influenza vaccine, the researchers relied on deep quantitative profiling of the T cell receptor repertoire. Summary of the overall study and its limitations: It was suggested by the authors that each seasonal influenza vaccination may recruit only a limited number of new T cells.

From the germline V gene, CDR1 is SGHRS and CDR2 is YFSETQ. The CDR3 has 15 amino acids, counting the end cysteine and phenylalanine. CDR3 DNA only is kept here, 45 bases in frame from base 1. Trimming takes 4 bases from V and 4 bases from J, and the germline ends sit 16 bases apart. This clonotype originated in a man over 45 who received an inactivated influenza vaccine. Donor details come from another sample of the same person, matched by shared clones. Source: PBMCs from blood, taken around 5 days after vaccination. The chain joins TRBV5-1 to TRBJ2-3, with no confidently assigned D gene. The CDR3 region reads CASSQQLRKPDTQYF. In nucleotide form, the sequence is TGCGCCAGCAGCCAACAATTGCGGAAACCAGATACGCAGTATTTT. When the CDR3 is completed using the reference TRBV5-1 and TRBJ2-3 genes on either side, the full variable domain is KAGVTQTPRYLIKTRGQQVTLSCSPISGHRSVSWYQQTPGQGLQFLFEYFSETQRNKGNFPGRFSGRQFSNSRSEMNVSTLELGDSALYLCASSQQLRKPDTQYFGPGTRLTVL.